The 21 T cell receptor beta chains given below trace back to one sample, sequenced in a study of T cell repertoires in cytomegalovirus infection. These receptors lack a known antigen. TCRdb reprocessed the reads with MiXCR, giving one entry per CDR3 protein. The table has about 900,000 distinct CDR3 sequences, less than 40% seen once; the top ten hold roughly an eighth. This specimen was cultured CD8+ T cells from PBMCs, taken from culture after CMV antigen stimulation. These receptor sequences come from a human donor in good health (CMV status not recorded). Some clones in this sample may be carry-over from other donors' samples.

The V call is TRBV6-5, the J call TRBJ1-1, with D possibly TRBD1 on 6 matching bases. CDR1 and CDR2 from the germline V gene are MNHEY and SVGAGI. With 5 bases removed from V and 3 bases from J, the gap between germline ends came to 10 bases. The CDR3 has 13 residues. The CDR3 DNA reads TGTGCCAGCAGTGACCCAGGGGACACTGAAGCTTTCTTT. Translation: CASSDPGDTEAFF.

CDR3 region: CASSTGHRGSGEQYF. The CDR3 region has the DNA TGCGCCAGCAGCACCGGACACAGGGGCTCGGGCGAGCAGTACTTC. This chain links TRBV5-1 with TRBJ2-7, with 7 positions matching TRBD1. This CDR3 has 15 residues. The V and J ends lost 4 bases and 6 bases, in that order; junction bases with no gene match: 13. Germline V gives CDR1 SGHRS, CDR2 YFSETQ.

The gene calls are TRBV25-1 and TRBJ2-3; no reliable D call. The V gene lost 2 bases and the J gene lost 7 bases, with 7 bases spanning the gap. Germline loops: CDR1 MGHDK, CDR2 SYGVNS. There are 12 residues in the CDR3. The CDR3 region has the DNA TGTGCCAGCAGTGAACCTCCCCATACGCAGTATTTT. Encoded protein: CASSEPPHTQYF. Full variable domain (outside the CDR3, taken from reference TRBV25-1 and TRBJ2-3): EADIYQTPRYLVIGTGKKITLECSQTMGHDKMYWYQQDPGMELHLIHYSYGVNSTEKGDLSSESTVSRIRTEHFPLTLESARPSHTSQYLCASSEPPHTQYFGPGTRLTVL.

J is TRBJ1-1 and V is TRBV3-1; no clear D. This CDR3 is 14 amino acids long. Trimming cost V 0 bases and J 3 bases, with 8 bases left between them. The germline CDR1 and CDR2 sequences are LGHDT and YNNKEL (reference sequence). CDR3 DNA sequence: TGTGCCAGCAGCCAAGAAATTGGCTACACTGAAGCTTTCTTT. Protein product: CASSQEIGYTEAFF.

This clonotype was seen more than once but under ten times. This chain uses TRBV6-2 or TRBV6-3 with TRBJ2-1; D possibly corresponds to TRBD2 (6 bases). The V and J ends lost 8 bases and 0 bases respectively, with 14 bases between them. CDR1 and CDR2 from the germline V gene are MNHEY and SVGEGT. This CDR3 comprises 15 residues. In nucleotides, the CDR3 is TGTGCCAGCGGGGAACGGGGGAGCTCCTACAATGAGCAGTTCTTC. Amino acids: CASGERGSSYNEQFF.

The V and J genes are TRBV19 and TRBJ2-1; TRBD2 agrees at 11 bases. Losses at the gene ends were 3 bases for V and 4 bases for J; bases not matched to a gene: 2. Germline CDR1 LNHDA, CDR2 SQIVND (reference sequence). The CDR3 covers 15 residues. The CDR3 reads CASSISGGEYNEQFF. The CDR3 region has the DNA TGTGCCAGTAGTATTAGCGGGGGGGAGTACAATGAGCAGTTCTTC.

The V gene is TRBV11-2, the J gene TRBJ2-1, with TRBD1 as a possible D gene (5 bases). V lost 1 base, J lost 2 bases, and 12 bases lay in between. The germline V gene encodes CDR1 SGHAT and CDR2 FQNNGV. CDR3 length: 16 residues. The CDR3 reads CASSLVAGLPYNEQFF. CDR3 nucleotides: TGTGCCAGCAGCTTAGTGGCAGGGCTACCCTACAATGAGCAGTTCTTC.

The rearrangement links TRBV20-1 to TRBJ1-2; D call uncertain. CDR1 and CDR2 from the germline V gene are DFQATT and SNEGSKA (reference sequence). This CDR3 has 17 residues. V lost 0 bases, J lost 3 bases, and 20 bases lay in between. In DNA, the CDR3 is TGCAGTGCTAGAGATAGGGAGGTCACAAAGTGGGACTATGGCTACACCTTC. Its protein product is CSARDREVTKWDYGYTF.

V usage is TRBV7-9 and J usage is TRBJ2-1, with unresolved D. Trimming cost V 1 base and J 6 bases, with 4 bases left between them. The CDR3 extends over 12 amino acids. Germline V gives CDR1 SEHNR, CDR2 FQNEAQ (reference sequence). The CDR3 nucleotides read TGTGCCAGCAGCTTAGATGTCAATGAGCAGTTCTTC. Translating gives CASSLDVNEQFF. Full variable domain (missing parts from reference TRBV7-9 and TRBJ2-1): DTGVSQNPRHKITKRGQNVTFRCDPISEHNRLYWYRQTLGQGPEFLTYFQNEAQLEKSRLLSDRFSAERPKGSFSTLEIQRTEQGDSAMYLCASSLDVNEQFFGPGTRLTVL.

This clonotype was counted only a few times. The chain employs TRBV7-9 and TRBJ1-1; D unresolved. Germline CDR1 and CDR2: SEHNR and FQNEAQ (reference sequence). CDR3 length equals 15 residues. V lost 6 bases and J 1 base, leaving 15 bases between the germline ends. The CDR3 here is CASRLSGRSNTEAFF. CDR3 DNA sequence: TGTGCCAGCAGACTAAGCGGCCGTTCGAACACTGAAGCTTTCTTT.

The chain employs TRBV19 and TRBJ1-6; TRBD1 matches at 8 bases. The CDR3 totals 14 residues. V shed 6 bases, J shed 10 bases, and the junction held 8 bases outside the gene matches. The germline V gene encodes CDR1 LNHDA and CDR2 SQIVND (reference sequence). The CDR3 loop is CASSPRQGFSPLHF. The CDR3 DNA is TGTGCCAGTAGCCCGAGACAGGGGTTCTCACCCCTCCACTTT.

This rearrangement joins TRBV14 to TRBJ1-1; 7 bases line up with TRBD1. This CDR3 spans 13 amino acids. J gave up 10 bases and V 6 bases, and 11 bases lay outside the gene matches. Germline V gives CDR1 SGHDN, CDR2 FVKESK. The CDR3: CASRSGQTFIAFF. DNA for the CDR3: TGTGCCAGCAGGTCGGGACAGACGTTTATAGCTTTCTTT.

This chain connects TRBV19 to TRBJ1-2; 8 positions match TRBD1. The V segment lost 7 bases and the J segment 7 bases; nucleotides outside the gene matches: 8. Germline V lookup: CDR1 LNHDA, CDR2 SQIVND (reference sequence). The CDR3 is made up of 13 amino acids. This chain's CDR3 is CASISRTGLGYTF. DNA of the CDR3: TGTGCCAGTATCTCGCGGACAGGGCTTGGCTACACCTTC.

In its sample, this clonotype was seen many times. This rearrangement joins TRBV7-9 to TRBJ1-1; 8 bases align to TRBD1. Germline values: CDR1 SEHNR, CDR2 FQNEAQ (reference sequence). This CDR3 comprises 15 residues. V lost 5 bases to trimming and J lost 0 bases; unmatched junction nucleotides: 5. The CDR3: CASSQRQGMNTEAFF. CDR3 DNA: TGTGCCAGCAGCCAAAGACAGGGGATGAACACTGAAGCTTTCTTT.

This rearrangement joins TRBV12-3 or TRBV12-4 to TRBJ1-6, with 9 nucleotides matching TRBD1. V was clipped by 5 bases and J by 14 bases; unmatched bases: 10. CDR3 length: 14 amino acids. The CDR3 coding sequence is TGTGCCAGCAGTCGCCGGGACAGGGACCTCACCCTCCACTTT. This gives the protein CASSRRDRDLTLHF.

This clonotype has more than one count but fewer than ten. The chain couples TRBV6-6 to TRBJ2-5, with D possibly being TRBD1 (6 bases). Deletions cut 6 bases from V and 1 base from J, with 15 bases between. Germline lookup yields CDR1 MNHNY and CDR2 SVGAGI (reference sequence). The CDR3 loop spans 15 amino acids. This CDR3 reads CASSPVQGPQETQYF. The CDR3 DNA follows: TGTGCCAGCAGCCCCGTACAGGGTCCCCAAGAGACCCAGTACTTC.

There are many counts of this clonotype. The rearrangement links TRBV7-8 to TRBJ2-7; D is undetermined. V lost 3 bases, J lost 3 bases, and 15 bases lay in between. Germline assignment: CDR1 SGHVS and CDR2 FQNEAQ. The CDR3 sequence is 15 residues long. The CDR3 here is CASSFQRSPNYEQYF. CDR3 in DNA: TGTGCCAGCAGCTTCCAGCGAAGCCCAAACTACGAGCAGTACTTC. The whole variable domain, filled in from reference TRBV7-8 and TRBJ2-7, reads GAGVSQSPRYKVAKRGQDVALRCDPISGHVSLFWYQQALGQGPEFLTYFQNEAQLDKSGLPSDRFFAERPEGSVSTLKIQRTQQEDSAVYLCASSFQRSPNYEQYFGPGTRLTVT.

A word on this clonotype: This may stem from a read error, because a much larger clone lies one nucleotide away. The rearrangement joins TRBV7-8 to TRBJ1-2; 11 nucleotides align to TRBD1. The CDR3 has 15 residues. Germline-derived CDR1 and CDR2 are SGHVS and FQNEAQ. CDR3 amino acids: CANSLGGQGEYGYTF. The CDR3, as DNA: TGTGCCAACAGCTTAGGGGGACAGGGGGAATATGGCTACACCTTC.

This chain uses TRBV7-8 with TRBJ2-7, with 14 bases lining up with TRBD2. V lost 1 base, J lost 5 bases, and 4 bases stayed unmatched. The CDR3 extends over 16 amino acids. CDR1 is SGHVS, CDR2 FQNEAQ, per germline. The CDR3 coding sequence is TGTGCCAGCAGCTTAGAGGGACTAGCGGGGGCCCACGAGCAGTACGTC. Translation: CASSLEGLAGAHEQYV.

This clonotype was detected ten times or more. The chain employs TRBV6-2 or TRBV6-3 and TRBJ2-2; D possibly corresponds to TRBD2 (6 bases). Germline CDR1 is MNHEY and CDR2 is SVGEGT. The V and J ends lost 1 base and 6 bases respectively, with 12 bases between them. The CDR3 has 15 residues. In DNA, the CDR3 is TGTGCCAGCAGTTACTGGAGGGAGTTCGCCGGGGAGCTGTTTTTT. Translating it yields CASSYWREFAGELFF.

Of note for this clonotype: This likely came from a read error, as a far larger clone is one base away. The J gene is TRBJ1-1, the V gene TRBV27; D is uncertain. This CDR3 region has 11 residues. Germline V gene lookup returns CDR1 MNHEY and CDR2 SMNVEV (reference sequence). CDR3 sequence (DNA): TGTGCCAGCAGGGTGAACCCTGAAGCTTTCTTT. Its protein product is CASRVNPEAFF.